A selection of T cell receptor beta chains follows, all from one sample in a study of blood T cell repertoires in COVID-19. Some clones are missing from TCRdb's copy, which holds only in-frame ones; the method was immunoSEQ multiplex PCR. The table includes 120,000 or so clones, roughly four fifths detected once. Sequenced material: peripheral blood. The receptors here all came from a human donor in a cohort sampled during active COVID-19. CDR3s include the opening cysteine and the closing phenylalanine or tryptophan. The D gene is left open where the match is weak. Clone size is stated in some rows and not others, as once, few, many or a class when expanded.

TRBV5-1	TRBD2	once	TRBJ2-1	CASREAGGTKDNEQFF	TGCGCCAGCAGGGAAGCGGGGGGGACAAAAGACAATGAGCAGTTCTTC
TRBV6-5	-	-	TRBJ2-7	CASRQGSTYEQYF	TGTGCCAGCAGACAGGGTAGCACCTACGAGCAGTACTTC
TRBV19	TRBD1	-	TRBJ1-5	CASSSPGQGNQPQHF	TGTGCCAGTAGTAGTCCGGGACAGGGGAACCAGCCCCAGCATTTT
TRBV7-6	-	few	TRBJ2-1	CASSSSMSSYNEQFF	TGTGCCAGCAGTTCTTCAATGAGCTCCTACAATGAGCAGTTCTTC
TRBV7-7	TRBD1	-	TRBJ2-2	CASSPGTGRANTGELFF	TGTGCCAGCAGCCCCGGGACAGGCCGCGCGAACACCGGGGAGCTGTTTTTT
TRBV3-1/TRBV3-2	-	-	TRBJ2-7	CASSLGLPGEQYF	TGTGCCAGCAGCCTGGGACTCCCGGGCGAGCAGTACTTC
TRBV7-2	TRBD1	few	TRBJ1-5	CASSFFTGGNQPQHF	TGTGCCAGCAGCTTTTTCACAGGGGGCAATCAGCCCCAGCATTTT
TRBV4-1	-	-	TRBJ2-3	CASSQEDSIVSTDTQYF	TGCGCCAGCAGCCAAGAAGACTCTATAGTTAGCACAGATACGCAGTATTTT
TRBV10-2	TRBD2	-	TRBJ2-7	CASRLAGISYEQYF	TGCGCCAGCAGATTAGCGGGTATTTCCTACGAGCAGTACTTC
TRBV18	-	-	TRBJ1-2	CASSPDSSDYGYTF	TGTGCCAGCTCACCGGACAGCTCTGACTATGGCTACACCTTC
TRBV21-1	-	-	TRBJ1-4	CASLPRRGSTTNEKLFF	TGTGCCAGCCTTCCGAGGAGGGGTTCCACAACTAATGAAAAACTGTTTTTT
TRBV11-2	TRBD2	-	TRBJ2-3	CASSLISGGPPYF	TGTGCCAGCAGCTTAATAAGCGGGGGGCCTCCGTATTTT
TRBV6-1	-	-	TRBJ2-1	CASSDSGSYNEQFF	TGTGCCAGCAGTGATAGCGGCTCCTACAATGAGCAGTTCTTC
TRBV5-1	-	-	TRBJ1-5	CASSLIWGGGNQPQHF	TGCGCCAGCAGCTTGATTTGGGGGGGCGGCAATCAGCCCCAGCATTTT
TRBV5-4	TRBD2	-	TRBJ2-1	CASIPGGTYNEQFF	TGTGCCAGCATACCGGGGGGAACCTACAATGAGCAGTTCTTC
TRBV14	TRBD1	-	TRBJ1-3	CARRDRTKGSGNTIYF	TGTGCCAGAAGGGACAGGACGAAAGGATCTGGAAACACCATATATTTT
TRBV5-1	TRBD1	-	TRBJ2-1	CASSVGTGAYNEQFF	TGCGCCAGCAGCGTCGGGACAGGGGCCTACAATGAGCAGTTCTTC
TRBV23-1	TRBD1	-	TRBJ2-3	CASSQSPRDRGPRGDTQYF	TGCGCCAGCAGTCAATCGCCGAGGGACAGGGGTCCTCGTGGAGATACGCAGTATTTT
TRBV5-1	-	few	TRBJ2-2	CASSLSSPNTGELFF	TGCGCCAGCAGCTTGTCTAGCCCGAACACCGGGGAGCTGTTTTTT
TRBV11-2	-	-	TRBJ2-2	CASSLGPNTGELFF	TGTGCCAGCAGCTTAGGGCCCAACACCGGGGAGCTGTTTTTT
TRBV6-6	TRBD1	-	TRBJ2-5	CASRGGTGQETQYF	TGTGCCAGCAGAGGGGGGACAGGCCAAGAGACCCAGTACTTC
TRBV15	TRBD2	-	TRBJ2-1	CATSRVTSGVSYNEQFF	TGTGCCACCAGCAGAGTGACTAGCGGGGTCTCCTACAATGAGCAGTTCTTC
TRBV28	-	-	TRBJ2-1	CASFTGSSYNEQFF	TGTGCCAGCTTCACCGGGTCGTCATACAATGAGCAGTTCTTC
TRBV9	TRBD2	-	TRBJ2-3	CASSVTSGVGPDTQYF	TGTGCCAGCAGCGTGACTAGCGGGGTTGGTCCAGATACGCAGTATTTT
TRBV4-1	TRBD1	-	TRBJ2-5	CASSQDGTGVWETQYF	TGCGCCAGCAGCCAAGATGGGACAGGGGTATGGGAGACCCAGTACTTC
TRBV6-2/TRBV6-3	-	-	TRBJ1-1	CASSQSLNTEAFF	TGTGCCAGCAGCCAAAGCCTGAACACTGAAGCTTTCTTT
TRBV10-3	-	-	TRBJ1-5	CAIISGVSQPQHF	TGTGCCATAATTAGCGGCGTCTCCCAGCCCCAGCATTTT
TRBV3-1/TRBV3-2	-	-	TRBJ2-1	CASSPDRLSLFF	TGTGCCAGCAGCCCTGACCGACTAAGCCTGTTCTTC
TRBV3-1/TRBV3-2	-	-	TRBJ2-7	CASSQGDFYEQYF	TGTGCCAGCAGCCAAGGGGACTTCTACGAGCAGTACTTC
TRBV9	TRBD2	once	TRBJ2-3	CASSLNSLAGGPKDTQYF	TGTGCCAGCAGCTTAAATAGCTTAGCGGGGGGGCCTAAAGATACGCAGTATTTT
TRBV7-2	-	-	TRBJ2-5	CASSLEDSQETQYF	TGTGCCAGCAGCTTAGAAGACAGCCAAGAGACCCAGTACTTC
TRBV7-9	-	-	TRBJ2-7	CASSPDIQGSSYF	TGTGCCAGCAGCCCAGACATACAGGGAAGTTCGTACTTC
TRBV9	-	few	TRBJ2-2	CASSPNDGSSVGELFF	TGTGCCAGCAGCCCTAATGATGGTAGCTCGGTCGGGGAGCTGTTTTTT
TRBV18	TRBD1	-	TRBJ2-5	CASSPPWDRGRGETQYF	TGTGCCAGCTCACCACCGTGGGACAGGGGGCGCGGAGAGACCCAGTACTTC
TRBV29-1	TRBD2	-	TRBJ2-3	CSARGSTDTQYF	TGCAGCGCGCGGGGGAGTACAGATACGCAGTATTTT
TRBV7-2	TRBD2	-	TRBJ2-7	CASSPRTSGGASYEQYF	TGTGCCAGCAGCCCGAGGACTAGCGGGGGGGCAAGTTACGAGCAGTACTTC
TRBV15	TRBD1	-	TRBJ2-2	CATSEDRGATGELFF	TGTGCCACCAGCGAAGACAGGGGGGCCACCGGGGAGCTGTTTTTT
TRBV4-1	-	-	TRBJ2-6	CASSHPTGQSGANVLTF	TGCGCCAGCAGCCACCCTACAGGGCAGTCTGGGGCCAACGTCCTGACTTTC
TRBV9	TRBD2	-	TRBJ2-7	CASSVGASGGTYEQYF	TGTGCCAGCAGCGTAGGGGCTAGCGGGGGGACCTACGAGCAGTACTTC
TRBV5-6	TRBD1	-	TRBJ2-7	CASSWEQGYEQYF	TGTGCCAGCAGCTGGGAACAGGGGTACGAGCAGTACTTC
TRBV14	TRBD1	-	TRBJ1-3	CASSPQTGLGNTIYF	TGTGCCAGCAGCCCCCAGACAGGGCTCGGAAACACCATATATTTT
TRBV19	TRBD1	-	TRBJ1-2	CASSMRDRAYGYTF	TGTGCCAGTAGTATGCGGGACAGGGCTTATGGCTACACCTTC
TRBV4-3	TRBD2	-	TRBJ2-5	CASSQIGAGGRETQYF	TGCGCCAGCAGCCAAATCGGAGCGGGGGGGCGAGAGACCCAGTACTTC
TRBV2	TRBD1	-	TRBJ1-1	CASTTQGAMNTEAFF	TGTGCCAGCACCACCCAGGGGGCCATGAACACTGAAGCTTTCTTT
TRBV19	TRBD1	once	TRBJ2-1	CASSVEQGLGTEQFF	TGTGCCAGTAGTGTGGAACAGGGGCTAGGAACTGAGCAGTTCTTC
TRBV19	-	-	TRBJ1-1	CASSPVNFMNTEAFF	TGTGCCAGTAGTCCGGTGAACTTCATGAACACTGAAGCTTTCTTT
TRBV5-1	-	-	TRBJ1-1	CASSPAGPGTEAFF	TGCGCCAGCAGCCCCGCCGGGCCGGGGACTGAAGCTTTCTTT
TRBV4-1	-	-	TRBJ2-3	CASSQQGTDTQYF	TGCGCCAGCAGCCAGCAGGGCACAGATACGCAGTATTTT
TRBV5-1	-	-	TRBJ1-4	CASSSTGSTNEKLFF	TGCGCCAGCAGCTCTACAGGGAGTACTAATGAAAAACTGTTTTTT
TRBV19	-	-	TRBJ1-5	CASSIGYSQPQHF	TGTGCCAGTAGTATAGGGTACTCTCAGCCCCAGCATTTT
TRBV28	TRBD1	-	TRBJ2-2	CASSFPGTGFSNTGELFF	TGTGCCAGCAGTTTTCCCGGGACAGGCTTTTCGAACACCGGGGAGCTGTTTTTT
TRBV19	TRBD1	-	TRBJ1-5	CASSSGTGGMGQPQHF	TGTGCCAGTAGTTCGGGGACAGGGGGCATGGGTCAGCCCCAGCATTTT